A few counts support the clone carrying this T cell receptor (beta chain). The sample is drawn from a study of blood T cells in healthy people across ages. Germline CDR1 SQVTM, CDR2 ANQGSEA. The V gene lost 6 bases and the J gene lost 6 bases, with 14 bases spanning the gap. This CDR3 has 12 residues. Through a sample-barcoded 5' primer and a J-beta primer mix, a second PCR was run for about 7 to 12 cycles. MiXCR, applied by TCRdb to the 5' RACE reads, yields one record per CDR3 protein. The profile shows almost 550,000 distinct CDR3 sequences, more than 20% of them singletons. This sample was shared with a second study, whose subject was T cells of mothers and their children.

The chain has TRBV29-1 and TRBJ1-2, with a tentative D call TRBD1 (5 bases). Sequencing used blood. This receptor was obtained from a boy under 18 in good health. In nucleotides, the CDR3 is TGCAGCGTCGGGACGTCGGCGGATGGCTACACCTTC. Residues: CSVGTSADGYTF.